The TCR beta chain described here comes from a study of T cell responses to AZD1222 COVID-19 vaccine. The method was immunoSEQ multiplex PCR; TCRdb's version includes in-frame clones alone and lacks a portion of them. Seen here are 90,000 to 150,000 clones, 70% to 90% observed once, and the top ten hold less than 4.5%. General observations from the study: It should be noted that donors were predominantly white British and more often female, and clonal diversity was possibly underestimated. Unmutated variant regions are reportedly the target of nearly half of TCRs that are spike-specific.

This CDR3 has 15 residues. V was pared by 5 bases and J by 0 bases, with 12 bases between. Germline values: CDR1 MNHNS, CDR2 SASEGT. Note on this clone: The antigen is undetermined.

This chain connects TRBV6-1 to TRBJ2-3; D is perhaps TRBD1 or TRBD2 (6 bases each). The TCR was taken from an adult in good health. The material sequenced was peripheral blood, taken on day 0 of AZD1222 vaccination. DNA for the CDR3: TGTGCCAGCAGTCGCCGGGGGCTAAGCACAGATACGCAGTATTTT. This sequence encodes CASSRRGLSTDTQYF.